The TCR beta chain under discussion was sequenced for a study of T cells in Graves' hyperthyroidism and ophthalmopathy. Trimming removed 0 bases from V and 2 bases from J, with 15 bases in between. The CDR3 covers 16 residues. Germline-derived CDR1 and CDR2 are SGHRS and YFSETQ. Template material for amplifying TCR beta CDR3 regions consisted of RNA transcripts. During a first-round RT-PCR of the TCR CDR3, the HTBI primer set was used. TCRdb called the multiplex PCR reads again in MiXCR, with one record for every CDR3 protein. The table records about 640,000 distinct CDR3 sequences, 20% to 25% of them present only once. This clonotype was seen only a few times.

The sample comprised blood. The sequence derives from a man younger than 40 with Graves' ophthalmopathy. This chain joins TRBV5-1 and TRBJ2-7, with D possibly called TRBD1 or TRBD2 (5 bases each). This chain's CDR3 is CASSLVGATEAYEQYF. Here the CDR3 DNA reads TGCGCCAGCAGCTTGGTCGGGGCCACGGAAGCCTACGAGCAGTACTTC.